Presented here are 26 T cell receptor beta chains from one specimen sequenced in a study of T cell responses to AZD1222 COVID-19 vaccine (dated by TCRdb to 2020 to 2022). The library was obtained by the immunoSEQ multiplex PCR assay. This immuneACCESS table, as held by TCRdb, lists in-frame sequences with V and J called but not all clones. Of the missing ones, under half trace to an unresolved V gene in checked studies; the others have no known cause. Across this sample there are 100,000 to 150,000 clones, with approximately 86% seen only once. About 3% of the sample goes to the ten largest clones. This sample's time point label indicates: about 28 days (+/-7) after the second vaccine dose. This sample comprised peripheral blood, obtained 28 days after the second AZD1222 dose. The receptor set was obtained from an adult who received the AZD1222 COVID-19 vaccine.

The chain joins TRBV2 to TRBJ2-7; D possibly uses TRBD1 or TRBD2 (5 bases each). Germline values: CDR1 SNHLY, CDR2 FYNNEI. The CDR3 runs to 12 residues. V was cut by 4 bases and J by 4 bases, with 8 bases left in between. CDR3 residues: CASSVEGYEQYF. The DNA of the CDR3 is TGTGCCAGCAGTGTTGAGGGGTACGAGCAGTACTTC.

The table lists this clone with a few counts. This chain connects TRBV30 to TRBJ2-7, with D unresolved. Germline loops: CDR1 GTSNPN, CDR2 SVGIG (reference sequence). The CDR3 is made up of 13 amino acids. V dropped 2 bases and J dropped 1 base, with 9 bases sitting between them. The CDR3, as DNA: TGTGCCTGGAGTACCACCGGATCCTACGAGCAGTACTTC. Its translation: CAWSTTGSYEQYF.

The genes are TRBV6-5 and TRBJ1-5; D perhaps matches TRBD1 (5 bases). The germline V gene encodes CDR1 MNHEY and CDR2 SVGAGI. CDR3 size: 12 residues. V was trimmed by 8 bases and J by 1 base, leaving 6 bases between them. The CDR3: CASGGSNQPQHF. CDR3 nucleotide sequence: TGTGCCAGCGGGGGGAGCAATCAGCCCCAGCATTTT.

V usage is TRBV2 and J usage is TRBJ2-7; D perhaps matches TRBD1 (5 bases). Germline lookup yields CDR1 SNHLY and CDR2 FYNNEI. The length of the CDR3 is 12 residues. V lost 7 bases and J lost 2, with 9 bases in between. The CDR3 region has the DNA TGTGCCAGCACCGACAGTACCTACGAGCAGTACTTC. Protein: CASTDSTYEQYF.

V and J are TRBV2 and TRBJ2-7; D tentatively fits TRBD1 or TRBD2 (5 bases each). Germline V CDR1 and CDR2: SNHLY, FYNNEI. The CDR3 contains 14 residues. V was clipped by 8 bases and J by 3 bases, with 17 bases between them. CDR3 sequence reads: CASQGTDTYYEQYF. DNA for the CDR3: TGTGCCAGCCAAGGGACGGACACCTACTACGAGCAGTACTTC.

The V gene is TRBV7-2, the J gene TRBJ2-1; 7 bases are a match to TRBD1. The CDR3 totals 15 residues. V lost 5 bases to trimming and J lost 5 bases; unmatched junction nucleotides: 9. Germline CDR1 reads SGHTA; CDR2 reads FQGNSA. The CDR3 spells CASSATGTANNEQFF. In DNA, the CDR3 is TGTGCCAGCAGCGCGACCGGGACAGCAAACAATGAGCAGTTCTTC.

This chain connects TRBV30 to TRBJ2-7, with D perhaps given as TRBD1 or TRBD2 (6 bases each). The CDR3 is made up of 15 amino acids. V was trimmed by 4 bases and J by 0 bases, leaving 16 bases between them. Germline CDR1 is GTSNPN and CDR2 is SVGIG (reference sequence). In nucleotides, the CDR3 is TGTGCCTGGACCAAGGCGGGACATAGCTCCTACGAGCAGTACTTC. Its protein is CAWTKAGHSSYEQYF. The whole variable domain, filled in from reference TRBV30 and TRBJ2-7, reads SQTIHQWPATLVQPVGSPLSLECTVEGTSNPNLYWYRQAAGRGLQLLFYSVGIGQISSEVPQNLSASRPQDRQFILSSKKLLLSDSGFYLCAWTKAGHSSYEQYFGPGTRLTVT.

The gene calls are TRBV9 and TRBJ1-4; possible D gene TRBD1, 6 bases. V shed 4 bases and J shed 0 bases, with 10 bases lying between them. CDR1 and CDR2 (germline): SGDLS, YYNGEE. The CDR3 spans 15 residues. The CDR3 reads CASSRDISTNEKLFF. The CDR3 DNA reads as TGTGCCAGCAGCCGGGACATCTCAACTAATGAAAAACTGTTTTTT.

The V gene is TRBV4-1, the J gene TRBJ1-5; no clear D. The CDR3 contains 14 residues. V lost 1 base, J lost 0 bases, and 4 bases lay in between. The germline CDR1 and CDR2 sequences are MGHRA and YSYEKL. The CDR3 coding sequence is TGCGCCAGCAGCCAAGGTCTTAGCAATCAGCCCCAGCATTTT. Protein product: CASSQGLSNQPQHF.

The rearrangement uses TRBV2 and TRBJ1-1; maybe TRBD1 (5 bases). V gave up 7 bases and J gave up 0 bases, with 18 bases separating them. The CDR3 covers 16 residues. CDR1 and CDR2 from the germline V gene are SNHLY and FYNNEI. CDR3 residues: CASKEGAGTVNTEAFF. The CDR3 bases are TGTGCCAGCAAGGAAGGGGCGGGGACGGTGAACACTGAAGCTTTCTTT.

This clone occurred once. The chain is built from TRBV12-5 and TRBJ2-3; 8 nucleotides agree with TRBD2. The CDR3 covers 13 residues. The V and J ends lost 9 bases and 3 bases, in that order; junction bases with no gene match: 5. Germline assignment: CDR1 LGHNT and CDR2 FRNRAP. The chain's CDR3 is CASQRGWTDTQYF. In nucleotides, the CDR3 is TGTGCTAGCCAGCGGGGGTGGACAGATACGCAGTATTTT.

The chain uses TRBV9 and TRBJ1-2; 8 positions match TRBD1. The CDR3 sequence is 16 residues long. The V segment lost 3 bases and the J segment 0 bases; nucleotides outside the gene matches: 7. From germline, CDR1 is SGDLS and CDR2 YYNGEE. CDR3 nucleotide sequence: TGTGCCAGCAGCGCGACAGGGGCGCCAACTAACTATGGCTACACCTTC. Encoded protein: CASSATGAPTNYGYTF.

This sequence joins TRBV2 and TRBJ2-2, with 7 bases aligning to TRBD1. CDR1 is SNHLY and CDR2 is FYNNEI in the germline V gene. The CDR3 runs to 15 residues. V was pared by 3 bases and J by 6 bases, with 7 bases of the junction left unmatched. The CDR3 loop is CASSDDRVAPGELFF. CDR3 bases: TGTGCCAGCAGTGATGACAGGGTGGCCCCCGGGGAGCTGTTTTTT.

The V call is TRBV6-6, the J call TRBJ2-7; D possibly corresponds to TRBD2 (5 bases). Germline CDR1 reads MNHNY; CDR2 reads SVGAGI (reference sequence). V was shortened by 4 bases and J by 13 bases, with 20 bases between the two germline ends. This CDR3 region has 13 residues. Here the CDR3 reads CASSSGSSSREYF. In DNA, the CDR3 is TGTGCCAGCAGTTCCGGGTCCTCATCGAGGGAATACTTC.

The V gene is TRBV27, the J gene TRBJ2-3; no clear D gene. The V end was cut by 4 bases, the J end by 6 bases, with 8 bases between. The CDR3 covers 12 residues. Looked up from germline, CDR1 is MNHEY and CDR2 is SMNVEV (reference sequence). The chain's CDR3 is CASSSPKDTQYF. The CDR3, as DNA: TGTGCCAGCAGTTCCCCGAAGGATACGCAGTATTTT.

A few counts support this clone. The chain carries TRBV6-5 and TRBJ1-6, with D perhaps matching TRBD1 (5 bases). Germline V lookup: CDR1 MNHEY, CDR2 SVGAGI. V was pared by 6 bases and J by 8 bases, with 11 bases between. The CDR3 sequence is 13 residues long. The CDR3 DNA follows: TGTGCCAGCAGCCTTGGGACCTATTCACCCCTCCACTTT. Its protein is CASSLGTYSPLHF.

V usage is TRBV13 and J usage is TRBJ2-1, with no clear D. This CDR3 comprises 14 residues. From germline, CDR1 is PRHDT and CDR2 FYEKMQ (reference sequence). V was shortened by 2 bases and J by 7 bases, with 12 bases between the two germline ends. The CDR3 spells CASSLFWGRNEQFF. The CDR3, as DNA: TGTGCCAGCAGCTTATTTTGGGGTAGGAATGAGCAGTTCTTC.

The rearrangement uses TRBV5-5 and TRBJ1-5, with 9 bases identical to TRBD1. V lost 0 bases to trimming and J lost 6 bases; unmatched junction nucleotides: 4. The germline CDR1 and CDR2 sequences are SGHKS and YYEKEE (reference sequence). The length of the CDR3 is 15 residues. The CDR3 sequence: CASSLGTGDGQPQHF. Here the CDR3 DNA reads TGTGCCAGCAGCTTGGGGACAGGGGACGGTCAGCCCCAGCATTTT.

The chain is built from TRBV7-9 and TRBJ1-6, with D possibly matching TRBD1 (6 bases). V lost 4 bases and J lost 11, with 12 bases in between. CDR3 length equals 13 residues. Germline lookup yields CDR1 SEHNR and CDR2 FQNEAQ (reference sequence). This CDR3 reads CASSSRDTPPLHF. DNA for the CDR3: TGTGCCAGCAGCTCCCGGGACACTCCACCCCTCCACTTT.

This clone showed up just a few times. This chain joins TRBV7-9 and TRBJ2-3, with unresolved D. The V end lost 0 bases, the J end lost 4 bases, and 8 bases lay between the germline ends. The CDR3 is made up of 14 amino acids. The germline V gene encodes CDR1 SEHNR and CDR2 FQNEAQ (reference sequence). The CDR3 sequence: CASSLAVGADTQYF. Written as DNA, the CDR3 is TGTGCCAGCAGCTTAGCTGTTGGAGCAGATACGCAGTATTTT.

The chain employs TRBV7-9 and TRBJ2-6; 8 bases align to TRBD1. This CDR3 has 17 residues. V gave up 2 bases and J gave up 2 bases; unmatched junction bases: 5. Germline values: CDR1 SEHNR, CDR2 FQNEAQ (reference sequence). The CDR3: CASSLQGARPGANVLTF. CDR3 in DNA: TGTGCCAGCAGCTTACAGGGGGCGCGCCCTGGGGCCAACGTCCTGACTTTC. Drawing the rest from reference TRBV7-9 and TRBJ2-6, the complete variable domain is DTGVSQNPRHKITKRGQNVTFRCDPISEHNRLYWYRQTLGQGPEFLTYFQNEAQLEKSRLLSDRFSAERPKGSFSTLEIQRTEQGDSAMYLCASSLQGARPGANVLTFGAGSRLTVL.

This clone was detected only once. The V gene is TRBV5-4, the J gene TRBJ2-3; 8 bases align to TRBD2. This CDR3 spans 16 amino acids. Germline loops: CDR1 SGHNT, CDR2 YYREEE (reference sequence). J was trimmed by 0 bases and V by 4 bases; bases with no gene match: 7. CDR3 region: CASSLKTSASTDTQYF. The CDR3, as DNA: TGTGCCAGCAGCCTAAAGACTAGCGCCAGCACAGATACGCAGTATTTT.

This chain connects TRBV11-2 to TRBJ2-7; 14 positions match TRBD2. From germline, CDR1 is SGHAT and CDR2 FQNNGV. The CDR3 has 18 amino acids. The J segment lost 0 bases and the V segment lost 2 bases, leaving 6 bases of the junction unmatched. In nucleotides, the CDR3 is TGTGCCAGCAGCTTACACCGGACTAGCGGGGGGAGCTCCTACGAGCAGTACTTC. Amino acids: CASSLHRTSGGSSYEQYF.

This chain links TRBV19 with TRBJ1-6; TRBD1 might be the D (6 bases). This CDR3 comprises 15 residues. From germline, CDR1 is LNHDA and CDR2 SQIVND (reference sequence). The V end lost 5 bases, the J end lost 9 bases, and 17 bases lay between the germline ends. The CDR3 reads CASSPEQGRGSPLHF. In DNA, the CDR3 is TGTGCCAGTAGTCCAGAACAGGGAAGGGGTTCACCCCTCCACTTT. Full variable domain (missing parts from reference TRBV19 and TRBJ1-6): DGGITQSPKYLFRKEGQNVTLSCEQNLNHDAMYWYRQDPGQGLRLIYYSQIVNDFQKGDIAEGYSVSREKKESFPLTVTSAQKNPTAFYLCASSPEQGRGSPLHFGNGTRLTVT.

The genes are TRBV5-4 and TRBJ2-5; D is perhaps TRBD2 (6 bases). Germline V lookup: CDR1 SGHNT, CDR2 YYREEE (reference sequence). With 3 bases removed from V and 7 bases from J, the gap between germline ends came to 22 bases. This CDR3 has 16 amino acids. The CDR3 spells CASSSDHAGTYMTQYF. DNA of the CDR3: TGTGCCAGCAGCTCGGACCACGCGGGGACCTATATGACCCAGTACTTC.

V and J are TRBV4-1 and TRBJ1-2, with TRBD1 matching over 8 bases. The germline V gene has CDR1 MGHRA and CDR2 YSYEKL. This CDR3 comprises 15 residues. The V segment lost 5 bases and the J segment 5 bases; nucleotides outside the gene matches: 10. CDR3 DNA: TGCGCCAGCAGCTATCCTGGACAGGGTAGTTATGGCTACACCTTC. As protein: CASSYPGQGSYGYTF.